A selection of T cell receptor beta chains follows, all from one sample in a study of T-cell reconstitution after alpha-beta-depleted transplantation in children. TCRdb processed the PCR reads anew with MiXCR; each CDR3 protein has one entry. The sample lists about 500,000 distinct CDR3 sequences; approximately 32% were seen once. The source was PBMCs from the stem cell graft donor, collected from the stem cell graft. The receptors originated from a human donor who donated a stem cell graft to a child with aplastic anemia. CDR3s include the opening cysteine and the closing phenylalanine or tryptophan. A D gene is named only where the DNA matches it firmly. The size of a clone is reported for some rows only, either as once, few or many, or as a class for expanded clones.

D	V	J	size	CDR3	DNA
NA	TRBV6-1	TRBJ1-4	NA	CASSPTGPSEKLFF	TGTGCCAGCAGCCCCACAGGGCCTAGTGAAAAACTGTTTTTT
NA	TRBV5-1	TRBJ1-2	NA	CASSLALGEGYTF	TGCGCCAGCAGCTTGGCCTTGGGAGAGGGCTACACCTTC
TRBD2	TRBV29-1	TRBJ2-1	NA	CTTGTSGSLFF	TGCACCACCGGGACTAGCGGGAGTTTGTTCTTC
TRBD2	TRBV11-1	TRBJ2-3	NA	CASSPAGLAGKDTQYF	TGTGCCAGCAGCCCCGCGGGGCTAGCGGGGAAAGATACGCAGTATTTT
TRBD1	TRBV5-1	TRBJ1-2	NA	CASSLVAAGGGYTF	TGCGCCAGCAGCTTGGTGGCTGCAGGGGGAGGCTACACCTTC
TRBD2	TRBV27	TRBJ2-1	NA	CASSSYSGRGPEQFF	TGTGCCAGCAGTTCCTATAGCGGGCGGGGCCCTGAGCAGTTCTTC
TRBD1	TRBV15	TRBJ1-2	NA	CATSIGTGSGYTF	TGTGCCACCAGCATAGGGACAGGGTCTGGCTACACCTTC
NA	TRBV7-3	TRBJ2-6	NA	CASSFTGSGANVLTF	TGTGCCAGCAGCTTTACAGGGTCCGGGGCCAACGTCCTGACTTTC
TRBD1	TRBV12-3/TRBV12-4	TRBJ2-7	NA	CASRRQGRQGEQYF	TGTGCCAGCAGGCGACAGGGCCGACAGGGAGAGCAGTACTTC
TRBD1	TRBV20-1	TRBJ1-5	NA	CSATDRGNQPQHF	TGCAGTGCCACGGACAGGGGCAATCAGCCCCAGCATTTT
TRBD1	TRBV29-1	TRBJ2-5	few	CSDEGQGVSETQYF	TGCAGCGACGAGGGACAGGGAGTCTCAGAGACCCAGTACTTC
NA	TRBV6-2/TRBV6-3	TRBJ1-1	NA	CASSSLGANTEAFF	TGTGCCAGCAGTAGTCTGGGAGCGAACACTGAAGCTTTCTTT
NA	TRBV21-1	TRBJ1-5	few	CASSKDGRSNQPQHF	TGTGCCAGCAGCAAAGACGGACGAAGCAATCAGCCCCAGCATTTT
NA	TRBV12-3/TRBV12-4	TRBJ2-1	NA	CASTWEYNEQFF	TGTGCCAGCACTTGGGAGTACAATGAGCAGTTCTTC
NA	TRBV5-1	TRBJ1-3	NA	CASSLRGNRENPGNTIYF	TGCGCCAGCAGCTTGCGGGGCAACCGCGAAAACCCTGGAAACACCATATATTTT
NA	TRBV7-2	TRBJ2-5	few	CASSPTAGSQETQYF	TGTGCCAGCAGCCCAACGGCAGGCTCACAAGAGACCCAGTACTTC
TRBD1	TRBV29-1	TRBJ1-2	few	CSVVVWGQANYGYTF	TGCAGCGTTGTTGTTTGGGGACAGGCTAACTATGGCTACACCTTC
NA	TRBV5-1	TRBJ1-1	NA	CASSLDAQNTEAFF	TGCGCCAGCAGCTTGGATGCGCAGAACACTGAAGCTTTCTTT
TRBD1	TRBV6-1	TRBJ2-1	few	CASRGQSYEQFF	TGTGCCAGCAGGGGACAGAGCTATGAGCAGTTCTTC
NA	TRBV28	TRBJ1-4	few	CASSSPDGRNEKLFF	TGTGCCAGCAGTTCCCCGGACGGTAGGAACGAAAAACTGTTTTTT
NA	TRBV5-1	TRBJ2-4	NA	CASSPSGDVNIQYF	TGCGCCAGCAGCCCCTCAGGGGATGTAAACATTCAGTACTTC
NA	TRBV9	TRBJ2-7	NA	CASSVGAGRWTYEQYF	TGTGCCAGCAGCGTAGGGGCCGGCAGGTGGACCTACGAGCAGTACTTC
NA	TRBV5-1	TRBJ1-5	few	CASSHGAGDQPQHF	TGCGCCAGCAGCCACGGGGCGGGGGATCAGCCCCAGCATTTT
NA	TRBV18	TRBJ1-4	NA	CASSPWGANEKLFF	TGTGCCAGCTCACCTTGGGGCGCAAATGAAAAACTGTTTTTT
TRBD2	TRBV3-1	TRBJ2-1	once	CASSQLRSGSISNNEQFF	TGTGCCAGCAGCCAATTACGTAGCGGGAGCATTTCAAACAATGAGCAGTTCTTC
NA	TRBV6-1	TRBJ2-4	few	CASSASGALAKNIQYF	TGTGCCAGCAGTGCAAGCGGTGCTCTAGCCAAAAACATTCAGTACTTC
NA	TRBV10-3	TRBJ2-1	NA	CAISAQGYNEQFF	TGTGCCATCAGTGCCCAGGGATACAATGAGCAGTTCTTC
TRBD1	TRBV7-2	TRBJ1-2	few	CASSLRSNDRTGDGYTF	TGTGCCAGCAGCTTGAGGTCGAATGACAGGACAGGGGATGGCTACACCTTC
NA	TRBV5-5	TRBJ2-7	few	CASSRPGLGIYEQYF	TGTGCCAGCAGCCGACCGGGACTGGGGATCTACGAGCAGTACTTC
NA	TRBV7-2	TRBJ1-5	NA	CASSLVSSEKNQPQHF	TGTGCCAGCAGCTTAGTATCGTCAGAGAAAAATCAGCCCCAGCATTTT
NA	TRBV5-4	TRBJ2-2	few	CASSSSAGVPSGELFF	TGTGCCAGCAGCTCCTCCGCCGGGGTGCCTAGCGGGGAGCTGTTTTTT
NA	TRBV18	TRBJ2-6	few	CASSPGSGGANVLTF	TGTGCCAGCTCACCTGGTTCGGGAGGGGCCAACGTCCTGACTTTC
NA	TRBV27	TRBJ2-3	NA	CASTASPRGGTQYF	TGTGCCAGCACGGCGAGCCCCCGAGGGGGGACGCAGTATTTT
NA	TRBV7-2	TRBJ2-6	NA	CASSLSREPGANVLTF	TGTGCCAGCAGCTTATCCAGGGAACCTGGGGCCAACGTCCTGACTTTC
TRBD1	TRBV10-3	TRBJ1-2	NA	CAISESTGAIYGYTF	TGTGCCATCAGTGAAAGTACAGGGGCTATCTATGGCTACACCTTC
NA	TRBV7-2	TRBJ2-3	few	CASSLVAGNPDTQYF	TGTGCCAGCAGCTTAGTGGCGGGAAACCCAGATACGCAGTATTTT
NA	TRBV29-1	TRBJ1-5	NA	CSVKSGTDSNQPQHF	TGCAGCGTTAAATCCGGGACGGATAGCAATCAGCCCCAGCATTTT
TRBD2	TRBV7-2	TRBJ2-1	few	CASSLGERGSSYNEQFF	TGTGCCAGCAGCTTAGGTGAGCGCGGGAGCTCCTACAATGAGCAGTTCTTC
TRBD2	TRBV20-1	TRBJ2-1	NA	CSAVLAGNYNEQFF	TGCAGTGCAGTACTAGCGGGAAACTACAATGAGCAGTTCTTC
NA	TRBV9	TRBJ2-1	few	CASSESGLEGVEQFF	TGTGCCAGCAGTGAATCGGGACTGGAAGGGGTTGAGCAGTTCTTC
TRBD1	TRBV18	TRBJ1-2	NA	CASSPPGQRAYGYTF	TGTGCCAGCTCACCACCGGGACAGCGAGCCTATGGCTACACCTTC
NA	TRBV7-2	TRBJ2-5	few	CASSPTLTAQETQYF	TGTGCCAGCAGCCCGACACTAACCGCCCAAGAGACCCAGTACTTC
NA	TRBV20-1	TRBJ2-3	NA	CSARSRDQTRVTDTQYF	TGCAGTGCTAGATCCCGTGACCAGACTCGGGTCACAGATACGCAGTATTTT
NA	TRBV29-1	TRBJ1-2	NA	CSVVEGIYGYTF	TGCAGCGTTGTGGAGGGGATCTATGGCTACACCTTC
TRBD1	TRBV6-2/TRBV6-3	TRBJ1-5	few	CASSYDPGGFINQPQHF	TGTGCCAGCAGTTACGACCCAGGGGGTTTTATCAATCAGCCCCAGCATTTT
TRBD1	TRBV5-1	TRBJ1-2	few	CASSLGQGVPKREGYTF	TGCGCCAGCAGCTTGGGACAGGGAGTACCGAAGAGGGAGGGCTACACCTTC
NA	TRBV3-1	TRBJ2-3	NA	CASSQDQEPTDTQYF	TGTGCCAGCAGCCAAGATCAGGAGCCCACAGATACGCAGTATTTT